This T cell receptor beta chain was identified in a study of T cell responses to AZD1222 COVID-19 vaccine. CDR1 SGHVS and CDR2 FQNEAQ come from the germline V gene. V gave up 6 bases and J gave up 3 bases, with 15 bases separating them. The CDR3 is made up of 15 amino acids. This clone was observed a handful of times. Its antigen is as yet unknown. The analysis combined second doses at about 4 or about 12 weeks. Study conclusions and caveats: Clonal diversity was possibly underestimated, and white British individuals and females predominated among donors. CD4 TCRs linked to vaccination spanned spike, dominating at 160-218 and 743-854. Reportedly, close to half of spike-specific TCRs are directed against unmutated variant regions.

TCRdb's table, derived via immunoSEQ multiplex PCR, lists solely in-frame clones and lacks some. The table records roughly 140,000 clones, 90% of them present only once. The gene calls are TRBV7-8 and TRBJ1-5, with D perhaps TRBD1 (6 bases). This TCR was recovered from an adult who received the AZD1222 COVID-19 vaccine. The input for sequencing was peripheral blood, taken 28 days after the second AZD1222 dose. CDR3 residues: CASSRGQTYNQPQHF. DNA for the CDR3: TGTGCCAGCAGTAGAGGACAGACCTACAATCAGCCCCAGCATTTT.